A few counts support the clone carrying this TCR beta chain. Per the authors' pipeline: Amplifying reference gene primers gave estimates of nucleated cell counts. Only in-frame clones appear in the TCRdb table, and some are missing; sequencing was by immunoSEQ multiplex PCR. From that table come the V and J calls and clone size; the DNA was used to work out D and trimming. The data contain 250,000 or so clones, roughly nine tenths of them singletons. Trimming pared 2 bases from V and 2 bases from J, leaving 9 bases between. This CDR3 region has 15 residues. Germline V lookup: CDR1 SGHTA, CDR2 FQGTGA. The data stem from a study of blood T cell repertoires in COVID-19. Whole-study context: PBMCs, B-cell-depleted T cells, or T cells were the source of the cDNA or gDNA that made up the material.

This chain joins TRBV7-3 and TRBJ2-2, with D hard to call. The TCR was taken from a man in his late teens or twenties with active or convalescent COVID-19. Material for sequencing was peripheral blood. The CDR3 sequence is CASSLVQKNTGELFF. The CDR3 coding sequence is TGTGCCAGCAGCTTAGTACAGAAAAACACCGGGGAGCTGTTTTTT.